The 6 T cell receptor beta chains below all came from one sample that was sequenced in a study of T-cell reconstitution after alpha-beta-depleted transplantation in children. The TCRbeta library was prepared with unique molecular identifiers. One entry per CDR3 protein results from TCRdb running MiXCR on the PCR reads. The sample has 550,000 to 800,000 distinct CDR3 sequences; under 15% are singletons. Source: PBMCs, taken before TCRalphabeta/CD19-depleted stem cell transplant. The receptors were gathered from a girl aged 2-9 years with congenital amegakaryocytic thrombocytopenia, due to receive a stem cell transplant.

This clonotype has a count of ten or more. The rearrangement joins TRBV5-1 to TRBJ2-1; either TRBD1 or TRBD2 may supply D (5 bases each). Germline CDR1 and CDR2: SGHRS and YFSETQ. The CDR3 is made up of 14 amino acids. V lost 2 bases and J lost 6, with 12 bases in between. CDR3 region: CASSFSPGANEQFF. The CDR3 DNA reads TGCGCCAGCAGCTTTTCCCCCGGGGCCAATGAGCAGTTCTTC.

This clonotype was seen more than once but under ten times. V and J are TRBV29-1 and TRBJ2-2; D call uncertain. Looked up from germline, CDR1 is SQVTM and CDR2 is ANQGSEA. V was trimmed by 0 bases and J by 7 bases, leaving 9 bases between them. The CDR3 sequence is 13 residues long. CDR3 region: CSVEDHVGGELFF. CDR3 DNA: TGCAGCGTTGAAGATCATGTGGGCGGGGAGCTGTTTTTT.

This clonotype was counted a few times. This rearrangement joins TRBV5-1 to TRBJ2-1, with D unresolved. Trimming removed 0 bases at V and 6 bases at J, with 10 bases between. This CDR3 region has 14 residues. The germline CDR1 and CDR2 sequences are SGHRS and YFSETQ. This CDR3 reads CASSLGHTSNEQFF. The CDR3, as DNA: TGCGCCAGCAGCTTGGGACATACGAGCAATGAGCAGTTCTTC.

This clonotype has a handful of counts. This chain connects TRBV7-8 to TRBJ2-7; D could derive from TRBD1 or TRBD2 (5 bases each). Germline-derived CDR1 and CDR2 are SGHVS and FQNEAQ. This CDR3 contains 14 residues. V gave up 2 bases and J gave up 12 bases, with 20 bases separating them. The CDR3 region is CASSLTWDQTTAYF. CDR3 sequence (DNA): TGTGCCAGCAGCTTAACCTGGGACCAAACAACAGCGTACTTC.

This clonotype appeared many times. The gene calls are TRBV10-2 and TRBJ2-7; 16 nucleotides agree with TRBD2. V lost 2 bases, J lost 3 bases, and 1 base stayed unmatched. This CDR3 has 16 amino acids. Germline CDR1 reads WSHSY; CDR2 reads SAAADI. CDR3 DNA: TGCGCCAGCAGTGAGGGGACTAGCGGGAGGGTCTACGAGCAGTACTTC. Its translation: CASSEGTSGRVYEQYF.

The table lists this clonotype with a few counts. CDR3 region: CASAGGRVNQPQHF. DNA for the CDR3: TGTGCCAGCGCAGGGGGCAGGGTCAATCAGCCCCAGCATTTT. The chain employs TRBV7-8 and TRBJ1-5; 8 positions agree with TRBD1. Germline lookup yields CDR1 SGHVS and CDR2 FQNEAQ. The junction had 6 bases not matched to a gene; V was cut back by 8 bases and J by 3 bases. This CDR3 has 14 residues.